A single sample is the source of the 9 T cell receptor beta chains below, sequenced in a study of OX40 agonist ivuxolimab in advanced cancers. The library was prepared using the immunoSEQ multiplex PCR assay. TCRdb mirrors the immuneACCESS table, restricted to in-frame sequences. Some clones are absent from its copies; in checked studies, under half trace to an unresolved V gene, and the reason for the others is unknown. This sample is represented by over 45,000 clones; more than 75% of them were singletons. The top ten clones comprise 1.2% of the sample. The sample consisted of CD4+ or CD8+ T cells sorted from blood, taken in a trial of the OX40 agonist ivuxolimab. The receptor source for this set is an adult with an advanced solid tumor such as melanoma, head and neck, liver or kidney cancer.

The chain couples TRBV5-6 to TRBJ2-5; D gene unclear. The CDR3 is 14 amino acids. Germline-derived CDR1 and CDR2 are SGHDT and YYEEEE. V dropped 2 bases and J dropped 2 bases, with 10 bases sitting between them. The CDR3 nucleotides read TGTGCCAGCAGCTTCCCTCCCGCACAAGAGACCCAGTACTTC. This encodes CASSFPPAQETQYF. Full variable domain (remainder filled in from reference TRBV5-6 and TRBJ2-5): DAGVTQSPTHLIKTRGQQVTLRCSPKSGHDTVSWYQQALGQGPQFIFQYYEEEERQRGNFPDRFSGHQFPNYSSELNVNALLLGDSALYLCASSFPPAQETQYFGPGTRLLVL.

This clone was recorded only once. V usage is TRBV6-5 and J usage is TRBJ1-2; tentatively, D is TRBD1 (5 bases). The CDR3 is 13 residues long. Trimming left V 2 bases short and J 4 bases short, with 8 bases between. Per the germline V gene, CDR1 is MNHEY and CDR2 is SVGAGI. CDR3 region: CASSYDSFYGYTF. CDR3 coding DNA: TGTGCCAGCAGTTACGACAGCTTCTATGGCTACACCTTC.

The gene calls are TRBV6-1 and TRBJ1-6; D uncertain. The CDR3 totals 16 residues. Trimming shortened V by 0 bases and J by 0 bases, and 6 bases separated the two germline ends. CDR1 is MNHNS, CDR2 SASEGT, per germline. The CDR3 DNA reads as TGTGCCAGCAGTGAAGCTGCGGACTCCTATAATTCACCCCTCCACTTT. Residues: CASSEAADSYNSPLHF.

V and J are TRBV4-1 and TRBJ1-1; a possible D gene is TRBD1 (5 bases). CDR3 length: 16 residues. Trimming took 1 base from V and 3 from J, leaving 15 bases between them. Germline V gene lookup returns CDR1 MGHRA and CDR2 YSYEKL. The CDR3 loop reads CASSQVWILGDTEAFF. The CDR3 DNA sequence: TGCGCCAGCAGCCAAGTTTGGATTCTAGGGGACACTGAAGCTTTCTTT.

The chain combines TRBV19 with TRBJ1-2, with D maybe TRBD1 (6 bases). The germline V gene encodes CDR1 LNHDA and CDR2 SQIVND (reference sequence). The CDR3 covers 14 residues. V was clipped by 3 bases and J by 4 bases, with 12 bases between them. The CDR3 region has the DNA TGTGCCAGTAGTATGCCAGGGGCCGGCTATGGCTACACCTTC. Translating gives CASSMPGAGYGYTF.

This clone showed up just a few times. The chain's CDR3 is CASRRQSYEQYF. DNA of the CDR3: TGTGCCAGCAGACGCCAGTCCTACGAGCAGTACTTC. The V and J genes are TRBV5-6 and TRBJ2-7; D remains unclear. Germline V gene data show CDR1 as SGHDT and CDR2 as YYEEEE. V was clipped by 5 bases and J by 1 base, with 7 bases between them. This CDR3 comprises 12 residues. Full variable domain (outside the CDR3, taken from reference TRBV5-6 and TRBJ2-7): DAGVTQSPTHLIKTRGQQVTLRCSPKSGHDTVSWYQQALGQGPQFIFQYYEEEERQRGNFPDRFSGHQFPNYSSELNVNALLLGDSALYLCASRRQSYEQYFGPGTRLTVT.

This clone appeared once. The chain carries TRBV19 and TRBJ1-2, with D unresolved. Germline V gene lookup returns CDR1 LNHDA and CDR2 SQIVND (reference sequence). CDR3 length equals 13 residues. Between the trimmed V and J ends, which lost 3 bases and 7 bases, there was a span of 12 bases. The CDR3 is CASSIGEGSGYTF. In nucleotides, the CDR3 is TGTGCCAGTAGTATCGGTGAGGGAAGTGGCTACACCTTC.

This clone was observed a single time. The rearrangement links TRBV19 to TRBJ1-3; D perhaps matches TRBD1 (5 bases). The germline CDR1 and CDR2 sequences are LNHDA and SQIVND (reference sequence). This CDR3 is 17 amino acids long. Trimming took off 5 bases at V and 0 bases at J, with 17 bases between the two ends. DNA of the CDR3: TGTGCCAGTAGTCAATTGCGGGGCAGGATCTCTGGAAACACCATATATTTT. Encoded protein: CASSQLRGRISGNTIYF.

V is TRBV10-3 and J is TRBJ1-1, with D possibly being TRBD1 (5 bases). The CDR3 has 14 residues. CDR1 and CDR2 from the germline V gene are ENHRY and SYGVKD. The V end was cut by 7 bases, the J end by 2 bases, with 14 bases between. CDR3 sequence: CAITSTGYNTEAFF. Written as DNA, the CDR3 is TGTGCCATCACTTCAACAGGTTATAACACTGAAGCTTTCTTT.